This passage covers 24 T cell receptor beta chains from one sample sequenced in a study of blood T cell repertoires in COVID-19. The assay was immunoSEQ multiplex PCR, and TCRdb's table has in-frame clones only and misses some. This sample has under 250,000 clones, with about 83% found just once. Sequenced material: peripheral blood. The receptors originated from a woman aged 40 to 49 who had recovered from COVID-19.

The chain couples TRBV28 to TRBJ1-1; possible D gene TRBD1, 6 bases. V was pared by 6 bases and J by 0 bases, with 17 bases between. Germline V lookup: CDR1 MDHEN, CDR2 SYDVKM. The CDR3 has 16 residues. CDR3 loop: CASSRPGVGMNTEAFF. The CDR3 DNA reads as TGTGCCAGCAGCAGACCAGGGGTAGGGATGAACACTGAAGCTTTCTTT.

The chain uses TRBV15 and TRBJ1-1; no definite D call. The CDR3 consists of 14 residues. Germline assignment: CDR1 LNHNV and CDR2 YYDKDF (reference sequence). V dropped 0 bases and J dropped 10 bases, with 15 bases sitting between them. CDR3 loop: CATSRDGLWEGAFF. The CDR3 nucleotides read TGTGCCACCAGCAGAGATGGTCTGTGGGAGGGAGCTTTCTTT.

The rearrangement joins TRBV28 to TRBJ1-4; TRBD1 might be the D (6 bases). The CDR3 consists of 15 residues. With 5 bases removed from V and 8 bases from J, the gap between germline ends came to 18 bases. The V gene's germline CDR1 is MDHEN and CDR2 SYDVKM. The CDR3 DNA reads as TGTGCCAGCAGTCCGCCAGGGGCGTGGCGAGAAAAACTGTTTTTT. Translation: CASSPPGAWREKLFF.

V is TRBV11-2 and J is TRBJ1-1; TRBD1 might be the D (5 bases). Trimming took 5 bases from V and 11 from J, leaving 21 bases between them. The CDR3 runs 14 residues. The germline CDR1 and CDR2 sequences are SGHAT and FQNNGV. CDR3: CASSRTPGHSLAFF. For the CDR3, the DNA is TGTGCCAGCAGCCGTACACCCGGACATTCTTTGGCTTTCTTT. Based on the CDR3 plus reference TRBV11-2 and TRBJ1-1, the full variable domain is EAGVAQSPRYKIIEKRQSVAFWCNPISGHATLYWYQQILGQGPKLLIQFQNNGVVDDSQLPKDRFSAERLKGVDSTLKIQPAKLEDSAVYLCASSRTPGHSLAFFGQGTRLTVV.

The chain links TRBV7-3 to TRBJ1-1, with D possibly matching TRBD1 (6 bases). Trimming stripped 5 bases from V and 1 base from J, with 11 bases between. Germline assignment: CDR1 SGHTA and CDR2 FQGTGA. This CDR3 has 14 amino acids. The DNA for the CDR3 is TGTGCCAGCAGCCCGGGACACCAGAACACTGAAGCTTTCTTT. Protein: CASSPGHQNTEAFF.

The gene calls are TRBV30 and TRBJ1-1, with D possibly being TRBD1 (5 bases). V lost 4 bases to trimming and J lost 5 bases, with 14 bases between them. Germline CDR1 reads GTSNPN; CDR2 reads SVGIG (reference sequence). The CDR3 loop spans 13 amino acids. This chain's CDR3 is CAWKLGPRTEAFF. CDR3 nucleotides: TGTGCCTGGAAACTGGGGCCGCGGACTGAAGCTTTCTTT.

V gene TRBV5-5 combines with J gene TRBJ1-1; TRBD1 is a possible D gene (6 bases). V shed 1 base and J shed 4 bases, with 11 bases lying between them. CDR3 length: 14 amino acids. Looked up from germline, CDR1 is SGHKS and CDR2 is YYEKEE (reference sequence). CDR3 in amino acids: CASSLRGGVTEAFF. The CDR3 DNA follows: TGTGCCAGCAGCTTGCGAGGGGGTGTCACTGAAGCTTTCTTT. The complete variable domain, with remaining parts taken from reference TRBV5-5 and TRBJ1-1, reads DAGVTQSPTHLIKTRGQQVTLRCSPISGHKSVSWYQQVLGQGPQFIFQYYEKEERGRGNFPDRFSARQFPNYSSELNVNALLLGDSALYLCASSLRGGVTEAFFGQGTRLTVV.

The chain links TRBV5-6 to TRBJ1-6; D gene unclear. This CDR3 contains 17 residues. Germline V lookup: CDR1 SGHDT, CDR2 YYEEEE. Trimming cost V 4 bases and J 0 bases, with 14 bases left between them. The CDR3 DNA reads TGTGCCAGCAGCCCGGCGGGATCCCGCTCCTATAATTCACCCCTCCACTTT. Its protein is CASSPAGSRSYNSPLHF.

The chain employs TRBV7-7 and TRBJ2-5, with 8 positions matching TRBD2. The CDR3 is made up of 18 amino acids. Unmatched junction bases numbered 17, after V lost 3 bases and J lost 5 bases. Germline CDR1 and CDR2: SSHAT and FNYEAQ (reference sequence). The CDR3 DNA reads as TGTGCCAGCAGCTTGAAGGGCCGGGGGAGCGGGGGAGTCGAGACCCAGTACTTC. It yields the protein CASSLKGRGSGGVETQYF.

This chain connects TRBV2 to TRBJ1-1; D unresolved. The CDR3 length is 13 residues. Trimming removed 4 bases from V and 5 bases from J, with 11 bases in between. The germline V gene encodes CDR1 SNHLY and CDR2 FYNNEI. This chain's CDR3 is CASSAQSGTEAFF. CDR3 coding DNA: TGTGCCAGCAGTGCCCAGTCGGGTACTGAAGCTTTCTTT.

The chain has TRBV28 and TRBJ2-5; 7 bases fit TRBD2. The CDR3 is 13 residues long. Germline assignment: CDR1 MDHEN and CDR2 SYDVKM. V shed 5 bases, J shed 2 bases, and the junction held 2 bases outside the gene matches. This CDR3 reads CASSGGGQETQYF. In DNA form, the CDR3 reads TGTGCCAGCAGTGGGGGAGGGCAAGAGACCCAGTACTTC.

This clone has only one observation. The chain combines TRBV5-1 with TRBJ2-5; 14 nucleotides match TRBD2. Germline trimming cut 5 bases from V and 4 bases from J; bases unmatched to any gene: 4. The CDR3 spans 15 residues. The germline V gene encodes CDR1 SGHRS and CDR2 YFSETQ. DNA of the CDR3: TGCGCCAGCAGTTCGACTAGCGGGGGGGCAGAGACCCAGTACTTC. Amino acid sequence: CASSSTSGGAETQYF.

The chain has TRBV6-1 and TRBJ1-2; D call uncertain. Germline loops: CDR1 MNHNS, CDR2 SASEGT. V was shortened by 1 base and J by 5 bases, with 8 bases between the two germline ends. There are 13 residues in the CDR3. This chain's CDR3 is CASSEGGGYGYTF. The CDR3 bases are TGTGCCAGCAGTGAAGGGGGAGGGTATGGCTACACCTTC.

The chain links TRBV10-3 to TRBJ2-2; 9 bases line up with TRBD1. The CDR3 has 17 amino acids. The V gene end was trimmed by 2 bases and the J gene end by 4 bases; junction bases not matched to a gene: 8. Per the germline V gene, CDR1 is ENHRY and CDR2 is SYGVKD. CDR3 residues: CAISEPNRGLVTGELFF. The CDR3 DNA is TGTGCCATCAGTGAGCCGAACAGGGGGCTCGTCACCGGGGAGCTGTTTTTT.

This clone was recorded a few times. The V call is TRBV29-1, the J call TRBJ2-2, with 11 bases matching TRBD2. This CDR3 has 17 residues. The ends lost 5 bases at V and 3 bases at J; junction bases unmatched: 11. The germline V gene has CDR1 SQVTM and CDR2 ANQGSEA. The CDR3: CSVTHPGTSGYTGELFF. CDR3 DNA sequence: TGCAGCGTTACTCATCCAGGGACTAGCGGATACACCGGGGAGCTGTTTTTT.

The genes are TRBV30 and TRBJ2-4, with 11 bases fitting TRBD2. The junction had 10 bases not matched to a gene; V was cut back by 2 bases and J by 1 base. The V gene's germline CDR1 is GTSNPN and CDR2 SVGIG (reference sequence). The CDR3 has 18 amino acids. CDR3 coding DNA: TGTGCCTGGAGTTCCGGACTAGCGGGTGGAAGCGCCAAAAACATTCAGTACTTC. Amino acids: CAWSSGLAGGSAKNIQYF.

The chain is built from TRBV5-1 and TRBJ1-4; 9 bases are a match to TRBD1. The V gene's germline CDR1 is SGHRS and CDR2 YFSETQ. The J segment lost 5 bases and the V segment lost 4 bases, leaving 6 bases of the junction unmatched. CDR3 length equals 15 residues. The CDR3 is CASSPTQGANEKLFF. The CDR3 DNA is TGCGCCAGCAGCCCGACACAGGGGGCGAATGAAAAACTGTTTTTT.

The V and J genes are TRBV5-4 and TRBJ2-7; maybe TRBD1 (7 bases). Germline CDR1 and CDR2: SGHNT and YYREEE (reference sequence). Between the trimmed V and J ends, which lost 4 bases and 5 bases, there was a span of 13 bases. The CDR3 spans 13 residues. CDR3 sequence (DNA): TGTGCCAGCAGCCGCGGGACAGAAAACGAGCAGTACTTC. Protein sequence: CASSRGTENEQYF.

The J gene is TRBJ1-1, the V gene TRBV13, with D perhaps matching TRBD1 (5 bases). Trimming cost V 2 bases and J 10 bases, with 14 bases left between them. Looked up from germline, CDR1 is PRHDT and CDR2 is FYEKMQ (reference sequence). This CDR3 has 13 residues. In DNA, the CDR3 is TGTGCCAGCAGCTTACTGCGGGGCGGGGGAGCTTTCTTT. Translation: CASSLLRGGGAFF.

The chain uses TRBV10-3 and TRBJ2-2; maybe TRBD2 (7 bases). Germline CDR1 ENHRY, CDR2 SYGVKD. This CDR3 is built from 13 residues. V lost 10 bases and J 3 bases, leaving 12 bases between the germline ends. The CDR3 DNA reads as TGTGCCAGCCAAGGGGGGGACACCGGGGAGCTGTTTTTT. It translates to CASQGGDTGELFF.

The chain employs TRBV3-1 (or the pseudogene TRBV3-2) and TRBJ1-2, with D tentatively TRBD1 (5 bases). Germline CDR1 and CDR2: LGHDT and YNNKEL (reference sequence). There are 14 residues in the CDR3. Trimming removed 3 bases at V and 4 bases at J, with 12 bases between. The CDR3 here is CASSQIRESYGYTF. DNA for the CDR3: TGTGCCAGCAGCCAGATCAGGGAATCCTATGGCTACACCTTC.

The V gene is TRBV30, the J gene TRBJ1-1; no reliable D call. Trimming removed 3 bases at V and 9 bases at J, with 14 bases between. CDR1 is GTSNPN, CDR2 SVGIG, per germline (reference sequence). The CDR3 is made up of 12 amino acids. The chain's CDR3 is CAWRRPDSQAFF. The CDR3 bases are TGTGCCTGGAGGCGCCCGGACTCCCAAGCTTTCTTT.

This clone was seen a single time. V and J are TRBV5-6 and TRBJ1-2, with TRBD1 matching over 10 bases. CDR1 and CDR2 from the germline V gene are SGHDT and YYEEEE. The trim removed 0 bases at V and 6 bases at J, leaving 8 bases unmatched. The CDR3 sequence is 16 residues long. The CDR3 DNA reads as TGTGCCAGCAGCTTGGGGTGGACAGGGGGGATTAATGGCTACACCTTC. Translating gives CASSLGWTGGINGYTF.

The chain employs TRBV9 and TRBJ2-3, with D possibly TRBD1 on 6 matching bases. CDR1 is SGDLS and CDR2 is YYNGEE in the germline V gene. Trimming stripped 0 bases from V and 3 bases from J, with 11 bases between. The CDR3 loop spans 15 amino acids. The CDR3, as DNA: TGTGCCAGCAGCGTAGTGGGGGCGGAAACAGATACGCAGTATTTT. Protein product: CASSVVGAETDTQYF. The entire variable domain, with the rest obtained from reference TRBV9 and TRBJ2-3, is as follows: DSGVTQTPKHLITATGQRVTLRCSPRSGDLSVYWYQQSLDQGLQFLIQYYNGEERAKGNILERFSAQQFPDLHSELNLSSLELGDSALYFCASSVVGAETDTQYFGPGTRLTVL.